This is a list of T cell receptor beta chains from one sample in a study of blood T cells in healthy people across ages. TCRdb re-derived calls from the 5' RACE reads in MiXCR, one entry per CDR3 protein. The table has about 1 million distinct CDR3 sequences, 20% to 25% seen once; the top ten hold about 0.8%. These records were also assigned to another study, of T cells of mothers and their children.

Material: blood. The receptor source for this set is a girl under 10 years old in good health. The CDR3 runs from the conserved cysteine through the conserved F or W. The D gene is left open where the match is weak. The size entry is marked missing in some rows and otherwise reads once, few, many or a size class.

d_call	cdr3_length	v_call	clone_size	j_call	cdr3_nt	cdr3_aa
TRBD2	15	TRBV6-2/TRBV6-3	.	TRBJ2-1	TGTGCCAGCAGCCAGAGCGGGGAAACCTACAATGAGCAGTTCTTC	CASSQSGETYNEQFF
.	12	TRBV9	many	TRBJ2-3	TGTGCCAGCAGCGGACCCACAGATACGCAGTATTTT	CASSGPTDTQYF
.	12	TRBV29-1	.	TRBJ1-3	TGCAGCGTTGAAGACGGTGGAAACACCATATATTTT	CSVEDGGNTIYF
.	13	TRBV11-2	.	TRBJ2-7	TGTGCCAGCAGCTTTGGCGTAGACAACGAGCAGTACTTC	CASSFGVDNEQYF
.	15	TRBV27	many	TRBJ2-7	TGTGCCAGCAGTTTAGCAGGAACAGTAACCTACGAGCAGTACTTC	CASSLAGTVTYEQYF
.	15	TRBV28	few	TRBJ2-5	TGTGCCAGCAGTTTAGGGCCGCTCCGGCAAGAGACCCAGTACTTC	CASSLGPLRQETQYF
.	12	TRBV29-1	few	TRBJ1-2	TGCAGCGTGGAGACAGAACCCTATGGCTACACCTTC	CSVETEPYGYTF
.	15	TRBV4-1	.	TRBJ2-5	TGCGCCAGCAGCCCAACCTTCCTGGCTCGGGGGACCCAGTACTTC	CASSPTFLARGTQYF
.	14	TRBV13	.	TRBJ2-7	TGTGCCAGCAGCCTAGGAATCACAGGGACCGAGCAGTACTTC	CASSLGITGTEQYF
TRBD2	16	TRBV20-1	.	TRBJ2-1	TGCAGTGCGCCCCCTCCCTTAGCGGGGACCTACAATGAGCAGTTCTTC	CSAPPPLAGTYNEQFF
TRBD1	18	TRBV24-1	.	TRBJ2-2	TGTGCCACCAGTGATTTGCTGGGGCAGGGGGCGAACACCGGGGAGCTGTTTTTT	CATSDLLGQGANTGELFF
.	13	TRBV7-3	.	TRBJ1-1	TGTGCCAGCAGCAGAGGGGGGCCAACTGAAGCTCTCTTT	CASSRGGPTEALF
.	14	TRBV7-3	.	TRBJ1-1	TGTGCCAGCAGCTTCGATACGCCGAACACTGAAGCTTTCTTT	CASSFDTPNTEAFF
.	11	TRBV25-1	.	TRBJ1-1	TGTGCCAGCGGACCTTCTGGGGGAGCTTTCTTT	CASGPSGGAFF
TRBD2	15	TRBV27	few	TRBJ2-1	TGTGCCAGCAGTTTATTAGTGACTAGCGGCAATGAGCAGTTCTTC	CASSLLVTSGNEQFF
TRBD1	17	TRBV4-3	.	TRBJ2-7	TGCGCCAGCAGCCAAGCGCAAGGGGGACAGAAATCCTACGAGCAGTACTTC	CASSQAQGGQKSYEQYF
.	17	TRBV4-1	few	TRBJ1-1	TGCGCCAGCAGCCACCAGGGAGGGGTCTACTCGAACACTGAAGCTTTCTTT	CASSHQGGVYSNTEAFF
.	11	TRBV4-1	.	TRBJ2-5	TGCGTCAGCTCGGATGAAGAGACCCAGTACTTC	CVSSDEETQYF
.	14	TRBV29-1	few	TRBJ2-1	TGCAGCGTTGCTCCGGACTCCTCCTACAATGAGCAGTTCTTC	CSVAPDSSYNEQFF
.	15	TRBV13	.	TRBJ2-3	TGTGCCAGCAGCTTAGTGGCGGGGGCTCAGGATACGCAGTATTTT	CASSLVAGAQDTQYF
.	14	TRBV6-6	.	TRBJ1-3	TGTGCCAGCATTCTTGGGCGGTCTGGAAACACCATATATTTT	CASILGRSGNTIYF
.	14	TRBV6-5	.	TRBJ1-6	TGTGCCAGCGGGAGGGAGGCTACGGATTCACCCCTCCACTTT	CASGREATDSPLHF
TRBD1	19	TRBV24-1	few	TRBJ2-5	TGTGCCACCAGTGATACGACGGACCTGACAGGGGGAGTTTGGGAGACCCAGTACTTC	CATSDTTDLTGGVWETQYF
.	12	TRBV20-1	many	TRBJ2-1	TGCAGTGCTAGAGATCAGGTGGATGAGCAGTTCTTC	CSARDQVDEQFF
TRBD1	15	TRBV6-1	.	TRBJ2-7	TGTGCCAGCAGTGAACTACGACAGGGGGCTTCCGAGCAGTACTTC	CASSELRQGASEQYF
TRBD2	16	TRBV29-1	.	TRBJ2-3	TGCAGCGTTGAAGGGGGACTAAAAGGGATATCAGATACGCAGTATTTT	CSVEGGLKGISDTQYF
TRBD1	15	TRBV2	.	TRBJ1-5	TGTGCCACTAAATTAGACAGGGCTGGCAATCAGCCCCAGCATTTT	CATKLDRAGNQPQHF
.	14	TRBV5-1	.	TRBJ1-2	TGCGCCAGCAGCTCGGAGGAGGAACGCTATGGCTACACCTTC	CASSSEEERYGYTF
.	16	TRBV29-1	few	TRBJ1-1	TGCAGCGTTGAAGAACTCCGCTCGGGGAGGAACACTGAAGCTTTCTTT	CSVEELRSGRNTEAFF
.	14	TRBV6-2/TRBV6-3	few	TRBJ2-5	TGTGCCAGCAACCCCGGGACCCACCAAGAGACCCAGTACTTC	CASNPGTHQETQYF
.	14	TRBV6-2/TRBV6-3	.	TRBJ2-5	TGTGCCAGCAGCTACCGGGACCTCCCTGGGGAGCAGTACTTC	CASSYRDLPGEQYF
TRBD2	14	TRBV29-1	.	TRBJ2-4	TGCAGCGTACGGAGTAGCGGGGGGGCTGACATTCAGTACTTC	CSVRSSGGADIQYF
.	15	TRBV13	few	TRBJ1-5	TGTGCCAGCAGCTTGGGAGTTGGAAGCAATCAGCCCCAGCATTTT	CASSLGVGSNQPQHF
.	13	TRBV29-1	few	TRBJ1-1	TGCAGCGTTGAAAGGTCAGGACTTCCCTTCGCTTTCTTT	CSVERSGLPFAFF
.	14	TRBV15	.	TRBJ1-1	TGTGCCACCAGCAGGGGTTGGGCAATCACTGAAGCTTTCTTT	CATSRGWAITEAFF
.	18	TRBV20-1	.	TRBJ2-5	TGCAGTGCTAGAGATTTATTGGGACTTGCCCCCCTCCAAGAGACCCAGTACTTC	CSARDLLGLAPLQETQYF
.	12	TRBV12-3/TRBV12-4	.	TRBJ2-5	TGTGCCAGCAGCCCACGGACGGACAGCCAGTACTTC	CASSPRTDSQYF
TRBD2	19	TRBV20-1	.	TRBJ2-3	TGCAGTGCTACTGACCGGACTAGCGGGAGACCGATAGAGATGGATACGCAGTATTTT	CSATDRTSGRPIEMDTQYF
.	11	TRBV2	few	TRBJ2-7	TGTGCCTCGGACGCGGCGTACGAGCAGTACTTC	CASDAAYEQYF
TRBD1	17	TRBV6-1	.	TRBJ2-3	TGTGCCAGCAGCCCGAGGACAGGGAAAATGGGCACAGATACGCAGTATTTT	CASSPRTGKMGTDTQYF
TRBD2	15	TRBV14	.	TRBJ2-7	TGTGCCAGCAGCCAAGTGGCACTAGCGGGAAGCGAGCAGTACTTC	CASSQVALAGSEQYF
.	15	TRBV5-6	.	TRBJ2-7	TGTGCCAGCAGCTTGTACGGGATACTGACCTACGAGCAGTACTTC	CASSLYGILTYEQYF
.	13	TRBV2	.	TRBJ2-3	TGTGCCAGCGGTACGGAGTCCACAGATACGCAGTATTTT	CASGTESTDTQYF
TRBD2	15	TRBV4-1	once	TRBJ2-7	TGCGCCAGCAGCCAAGAATTACGGGAGGCCTACGAGCAGTACTTC	CASSQELREAYEQYF
TRBD1	12	TRBV12-3/TRBV12-4	few	TRBJ1-4	TGTGCCAGCAGCCCACCAGGGGGAAAACTGTTTTTT	CASSPPGGKLFF
.	15	TRBV7-2	few	TRBJ2-7	TGTGCCAGCAGCTACAAAGGTGATTCACACTACGAGCAGTACTTC	CASSYKGDSHYEQYF
.	16	TRBV18	.	TRBJ2-7	TGTGCCAGCTCACCATTCTTCGGGGAAATCTCCTACGAGCAGTACTTC	CASSPFFGEISYEQYF
.	14	TRBV5-1	.	TRBJ1-5	TGCGCCAGCAGCTTGTGGGACTTTCATCAGCCCCAGCATTTT	CASSLWDFHQPQHF
.	12	TRBV2	few	TRBJ1-1	TGTGCCAGCAGTTGGACAGTTCTGAAAGCTTTCTTT	CASSWTVLKAFF
.	18	TRBV6-6	.	TRBJ2-4	TGTGCCAGCAGTGGCCTTGGGGGGGGCGACTTCGCCAAAAACATTCAGTACTTC	CASSGLGGGDFAKNIQYF
.	15	TRBV27	.	TRBJ2-7	TGTGCCAGCAGTACAGCTAGCGAGAACTCCTACGAGCAGTACTTC	CASSTASENSYEQYF
.	12	TRBV10-3	once	TRBJ1-2	TGTGCCATCAGCGGGGACAACTATGGCTACACCTTC	CAISGDNYGYTF
.	17	TRBV21-1	few	TRBJ1-1	TGTGCCAGCGTCTCCTCCCCGGCCGGCTGCATGAACACTGAAGCTTTCTTT	CASVSSPAGCMNTEAFF
TRBD1	14	TRBV5-1	.	TRBJ2-1	TGCGCCAGCAACTTTTTACAGGGGGCCTCTGAGCAGTTCTTC	CASNFLQGASEQFF